This entry features one T cell receptor (beta chain) sequence. Its specificity is not known. From each donor, at least one pre-ART PBMC sample and at least two post-ART PBMC samples were obtained. Going into DNA extraction, samples held roughly 0.95-10 million cryopreserved PBMC. The V end lost 2 bases, the J end lost 4 bases, and 14 bases lay between the germline ends. CDR3 size: 15 residues. Germline V gene sequence: CDR1 SGHNT, CDR2 YYREEE (reference sequence). An immunoSEQ assay, version v3.0, was performed at survey level. Sequencing was designed to cover about 35,000-50,000 T-cell genomes in each sample. Assay: immunoSEQ multiplex PCR; the TCRdb copy retains only in-frame clones and omits some. Of roughly 28,000 clones in the sample, approximately 90% were seen once. The data were obtained in a study of long-term antiretroviral therapy in people with HIV. The study's findings and limits: Versus controls, repertoires in people with HIV had narrower CDR3 length ranges.

The origin of this receptor is a woman aged 18-29 years with HIV. The V and J genes are TRBV5-4 and TRBJ2-3; D possibly corresponds to TRBD2 (6 bases). The sequencing used unsorted PBMCs, collected 0.5 years after starting antiretroviral therapy. In DNA, the CDR3 is TGTGCCAGCAGCTTCGTGGGAGGCCGGTCAGATACGCAGTATTTT. Protein sequence: CASSFVGGRSDTQYF.